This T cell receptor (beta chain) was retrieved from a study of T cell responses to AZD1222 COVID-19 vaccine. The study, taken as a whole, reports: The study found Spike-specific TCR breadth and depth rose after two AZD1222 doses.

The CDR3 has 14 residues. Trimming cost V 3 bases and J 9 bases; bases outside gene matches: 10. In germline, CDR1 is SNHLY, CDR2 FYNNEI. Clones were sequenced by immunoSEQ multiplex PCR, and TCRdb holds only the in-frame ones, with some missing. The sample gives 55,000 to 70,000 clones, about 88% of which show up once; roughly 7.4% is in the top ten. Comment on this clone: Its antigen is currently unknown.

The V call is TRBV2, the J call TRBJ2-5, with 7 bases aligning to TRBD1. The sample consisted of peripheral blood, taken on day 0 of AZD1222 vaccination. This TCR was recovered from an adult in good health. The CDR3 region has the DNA TGTGCCAGCAGTGATTATGGGACAGCCTCGGCCCAGTACTTC. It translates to CASSDYGTASAQYF.